The 26 T cell receptor beta chains listed next were all sequenced from one sample in a study of T cell repertoires in cytomegalovirus infection. One entry per CDR3 protein, called by TCRdb with MiXCR from the reads. The sample consists of under 800,000 distinct CDR3 sequences, 24% of them appearing once. Sequenced input: CD8+ T cells from PBMCs. These receptors all come from a human donor in good health (CMV status not recorded). Some clones in this sample may be carry-over from other donors' samples.

V gene TRBV20-1 combines with J gene TRBJ2-5; 8 bases are a match to TRBD1. V was pared by 0 bases and J by 7 bases, with 7 bases of the junction left unmatched. The CDR3 spans 14 residues. CDR1 DFQATT and CDR2 SNEGSKA come from the germline V gene (reference sequence). Written as DNA, the CDR3 is TGCAGTGCTAGAGATGGGACAGGTGACGGGACCCAGTACTTC. Its translation is CSARDGTGDGTQYF.

The chain uses TRBV15 and TRBJ2-1, with D maybe TRBD1 (5 bases). This CDR3 contains 15 residues. Germline CDR1 LNHNV, CDR2 YYDKDF (reference sequence). Trimming took off 0 bases at V and 15 bases at J, with 21 bases between the two ends. CDR3 DNA: TGTGCCACCAGCAGAGATCTAGGGGTTAGAAGGTGGCGGTTCTTC. Its protein is CATSRDLGVRRWRFF.

This clonotype was detected only once. V gene TRBV19 combines with J gene TRBJ1-6, with 9 bases that match TRBD1. Germline assignment: CDR1 LNHDA and CDR2 SQIVND (reference sequence). The CDR3 is 15 amino acids. V trimming: 3 bases; J trimming: 9 bases; junction bases outside the gene matches: 6. The CDR3 coding sequence is TGTGCCAGTAGTATGACCGGGACAGGGACTTCACCCCTCCACTTT. Its translation: CASSMTGTGTSPLHF.

With regard to this clonotype: A single base separates this from a much larger clone, so it may be a read error. The CDR3 sequence is CVSSLTTGGLAEAFF. The CDR3 nucleotides are TGTGTCAGCAGCCTGACTACGGGGGGTTTAGCTGAAGCTTTCTTT. J is TRBJ1-1 and V is TRBV7-6; the D gene is possibly TRBD1 (5 bases). CDR1 is SGHVS and CDR2 is FNYEAQ in the germline V gene. The CDR3 loop spans 15 amino acids.

As regards this clonotype: One end of the junction varies from germline; a read error may be responsible. The chain carries TRBV14 and TRBJ2-2, with 9 bases lining up with TRBD2. The CDR3 length is 17 residues. Germline loops: CDR1 SGHDN, CDR2 FVKESK. The CDR3 DNA is TGTGTCAGCAGCCAAGAGCTAGCGGGGCCCTATACCGGGGAGCTGTTTTTT. Translation: CVSSQELAGPYTGELFF.

This clonotype was detected only a few times. The gene calls are TRBV20-1 and TRBJ1-5; 7 bases are a match to TRBD1. The germline V gene encodes CDR1 DFQATT and CDR2 SNEGSKA (reference sequence). This CDR3 is 14 amino acids long. V lost 0 bases and J lost 4; bases outside the gene matches: 3. The CDR3 spells CSAREGGANQPQHF. The DNA for the CDR3 is TGCAGTGCTAGAGAAGGGGGCGCGAATCAGCCCCAGCATTTT.

This clonotype was seen only a few times. The CDR3 sequence is CASSPLSGDYNEQFF. The CDR3 nucleotides read TGTGCCAGCAGCCCCCTTAGCGGTGATTACAATGAGCAGTTCTTC. The genes are TRBV7-9 and TRBJ2-1, with a tentative D call TRBD2 (6 bases). The V gene lost 5 bases and the J gene lost 4 bases, with 15 bases spanning the gap. The CDR3 length is 15 residues. Per germline, CDR1 SEHNR and CDR2 FQNEAQ (reference sequence).

The chain has TRBV5-1 and TRBJ2-1, with TRBD2 matching 7 bases. Germline CDR1 SGHRS, CDR2 YFSETQ. V dropped 10 bases and J dropped 0; count of bases not matched to a gene: 13. The CDR3 has 16 amino acids. CDR3 DNA sequence: TGCGCCGGCGGCCCTAGCGGAATAAACTCCTACAATGAGCAGTTCTTC. Encoded protein: CAGGPSGINSYNEQFF.

This clonotype was counted ten times or more. The V and J genes are TRBV7-2 and TRBJ2-3; no reliable D call. This CDR3 region has 16 residues. V dropped 6 bases and J dropped 0 bases, with 16 bases sitting between them. Per the germline V gene, CDR1 is SGHTA and CDR2 is FQGNSA. CDR3: CASSPGRAASTDTQYF. The DNA of the CDR3 is TGTGCCAGCAGTCCCGGACGCGCAGCTAGCACAGATACGCAGTATTTT.

This clonotype was detected ten times or more. CDR3 sequence reads: CASSSLQLAGGPAYNEQFF. The CDR3 DNA follows: TGTGCCAGCAGCTCCCTCCAACTAGCGGGGGGGCCCGCCTACAATGAGCAGTTCTTC. The chain has TRBV5-5 and TRBJ2-1; 13 bases line up with TRBD2. With V trimmed by 3 bases and J by 2 bases, 11 bases remained unmatched. Germline CDR1 reads SGHKS; CDR2 reads YYEKEE (reference sequence). The CDR3 has 19 amino acids.

This clonotype was seen more than once but under ten times. J is TRBJ1-1 and V is TRBV6-1; D is unresolved. With 8 bases removed from V and 5 bases from J, the gap between germline ends came to 6 bases. Germline V gene lookup returns CDR1 MNHNS and CDR2 SASEGT. CDR3 length: 10 amino acids. The chain's CDR3 is CASSRTEAFF. The CDR3 DNA sequence: TGTGCCAGCTCTCGGACTGAAGCTTTCTTT.

This chain uses TRBV5-1 with TRBJ1-1; 9 positions match TRBD1. Germline-derived CDR1 and CDR2 are SGHRS and YFSETQ. This CDR3 has 15 residues. Losses at the gene ends were 3 bases for V and 3 bases for J; bases not matched to a gene: 6. CDR3 coding DNA: TGCGCCAGCAGCTCTCTTTGGGACAGGGACACTGAAGCTTTCTTT. Translation: CASSSLWDRDTEAFF.

The CDR3 bases are TGTGCCAGCAGCTTCGGGGGAGTAGACGAAAAACTGTTTTTT. It is translated as CASSFGGVDEKLFF. The rearrangement uses TRBV7-9 and TRBJ1-4; D may be TRBD1 (5 bases). The V end lost 3 bases, the J end lost 8 bases, and 13 bases lay between the germline ends. CDR1 is SEHNR, CDR2 FQNEAQ, per germline (reference sequence). The CDR3 totals 14 residues.

This clonotype has ten or more counts. This chain joins TRBV3-1 and TRBJ2-1; D is perhaps TRBD1 or TRBD2 (6 bases each). CDR1 is LGHDT, CDR2 YNNKEL, per germline (reference sequence). V was shortened by 3 bases and J by 5 bases, with 14 bases between the two germline ends. The CDR3 covers 15 residues. The CDR3 coding sequence is TGTGCCAGCAGCCACTTCCCGGGGGCCGACAATGAGCAGTTCTTC. Translated, it gives CASSHFPGADNEQFF.

The chain is built from TRBV28 and TRBJ2-3; 10 bases are a match to TRBD1. J gave up 3 bases and V 7 bases, and 10 bases lay outside the gene matches. The CDR3 length is 16 residues. Germline values: CDR1 MDHEN, CDR2 SYDVKM. The CDR3 loop reads CASTPYWDRGTDTQYF. CDR3 in DNA: TGTGCCAGCACCCCTTACTGGGACAGGGGTACAGATACGCAGTATTTT.

The rearrangement links TRBV29-1 to TRBJ2-1, with 7 positions matching TRBD1. This CDR3 comprises 15 residues. The V gene end was trimmed by 7 bases and the J gene end by 5 bases; junction bases not matched to a gene: 14. Germline assignment: CDR1 SQVTM and CDR2 ANQGSEA. In nucleotides, the CDR3 is TGCAGCGCGGAAGGGACAGACCTTCCGAACAATGAGCAGTTCTTC. Its translation is CSAEGTDLPNNEQFF.

This clonotype was detected many times. This sequence joins TRBV6-2 or TRBV6-3 and TRBJ2-1; no definite D call. The germline gives CDR1 MNHEY, CDR2 SVGEGT. Trimming removed 0 bases from V and 9 bases from J, with 9 bases in between. This CDR3 has 13 amino acids. The CDR3 nucleotides are TGTGCCAGCAGTTACTCGAGCTCCCCTGAGCAGTTCTTC. Its protein product is CASSYSSSPEQFF.

The chain recombines TRBV12-5 with TRBJ2-2; the D call may be TRBD1 or TRBD2 (6 bases each). From germline, CDR1 is LGHNT and CDR2 FRNRAP. The length of the CDR3 is 14 residues. V was clipped by 9 bases and J by 6 bases, with 17 bases between them. In DNA form, the CDR3 reads TGTGCTAGCGGCCCGGGGGCGCGAGCCGGGGAGCTGTTTTTT. Its protein is CASGPGARAGELFF.

A word on this clonotype: A much more abundant neighbour one base away suggests this may be a read error. The V call is TRBV7-8, the J call TRBJ2-3; D possibly corresponds to TRBD1 (6 bases). Germline assignment: CDR1 SGHVS and CDR2 FQNEAQ. Deletions cut 4 bases from V and 2 bases from J, with 16 bases between. The CDR3 is 16 amino acids. DNA for the CDR3: TGTGCCAGCAGCTCACAATACAGGGTGCCCACAGATACGCAGTATTTT. Encoded protein: CASSSQYRVPTDTQYF.

The sample holds many counts of this clonotype. The gene calls are TRBV7-2 and TRBJ1-4; D unresolved. Trimming shortened V by 5 bases and J by 0 bases, and 13 bases separated the two germline ends. Germline V gene lookup returns CDR1 SGHTA and CDR2 FQGNSA. The CDR3 loop spans 16 amino acids. The CDR3 DNA follows: TGTGCCAGCAGCGCGGACCCCTTTGCAACTAATGAAAAACTGTTTTTT. Translated: CASSADPFATNEKLFF.

The chain links TRBV20-1 to TRBJ1-5, with 12 bases fitting TRBD1. Trimming removed 2 bases from V and 7 bases from J; junction bases left unmatched: 9. CDR1 and CDR2 from the germline V gene are DFQATT and SNEGSKA (reference sequence). CDR3 length: 16 amino acids. Here the CDR3 DNA reads TGCAGTGCTAGACCGGGACAGGGGGCTGTTAAGCAGCCCCAGCATTTT. It is translated as CSARPGQGAVKQPQHF.

J is TRBJ2-1 and V is TRBV20-1; the D gene could be TRBD1 or TRBD2 (5 bases each). The CDR3 runs to 16 residues. The V gene's germline CDR1 is DFQATT and CDR2 SNEGSKA (reference sequence). The V gene lost 0 bases and the J gene lost 0 bases, with 12 bases spanning the gap. CDR3 nucleotide sequence: TGCAGTGCTAGAGATCACGGGGCCTACTCCTACAATGAGCAGTTCTTC. Its translation: CSARDHGAYSYNEQFF.

The chain links TRBV29-1 to TRBJ2-5, with 10 bases matching TRBD2. CDR1 is SQVTM and CDR2 is ANQGSEA in the germline V gene. With V trimmed by 5 bases and J by 1 base, 7 bases remained unmatched. CDR3 length: 15 amino acids. CDR3 sequence reads: CSVWGERGGQETQYF. CDR3 bases: TGCAGCGTTTGGGGGGAGCGGGGGGGCCAAGAGACCCAGTACTTC.

In its sample, this clonotype was seen many times. V and J are TRBV7-9 and TRBJ2-3; 10 bases are a match to TRBD2. There are 15 residues in the CDR3. The V gene end was trimmed by 2 bases and the J gene end by 3 bases; junction bases not matched to a gene: 2. The V gene's germline CDR1 is SEHNR and CDR2 FQNEAQ (reference sequence). The CDR3 spells CASSLHSGGTDTQYF. CDR3 nucleotides: TGTGCCAGCAGCTTACATAGCGGGGGGACAGATACGCAGTATTTT. Full variable domain (missing parts from reference TRBV7-9 and TRBJ2-3): DTGVSQNPRHKITKRGQNVTFRCDPISEHNRLYWYRQTLGQGPEFLTYFQNEAQLEKSRLLSDRFSAERPKGSFSTLEIQRTEQGDSAMYLCASSLHSGGTDTQYFGPGTRLTVL.

This clonotype was detected ten times or more. The chain couples TRBV20-1 to TRBJ1-1; D is perhaps TRBD1 (5 bases). V was trimmed by 0 bases and J by 2 bases, leaving 19 bases between them. CDR3 length: 17 amino acids. Germline lookup yields CDR1 DFQATT and CDR2 SNEGSKA (reference sequence). CDR3: CSARDLGAAYGNTEAFF. The CDR3 nucleotides read TGCAGTGCTAGAGATCTAGGGGCGGCCTACGGTAACACTGAAGCTTTCTTT.

The chain employs TRBV4-3 and TRBJ1-2; D call uncertain. This CDR3 comprises 15 residues. CDR1 and CDR2 (germline): LGHNA, YSLEER. V lost 0 bases to trimming and J lost 1 base, with 9 bases between them. The CDR3 reads CASSQETEINYGYTF. Here the CDR3 DNA reads TGCGCCAGCAGCCAAGAAACAGAGATTAACTATGGCTACACCTTC.